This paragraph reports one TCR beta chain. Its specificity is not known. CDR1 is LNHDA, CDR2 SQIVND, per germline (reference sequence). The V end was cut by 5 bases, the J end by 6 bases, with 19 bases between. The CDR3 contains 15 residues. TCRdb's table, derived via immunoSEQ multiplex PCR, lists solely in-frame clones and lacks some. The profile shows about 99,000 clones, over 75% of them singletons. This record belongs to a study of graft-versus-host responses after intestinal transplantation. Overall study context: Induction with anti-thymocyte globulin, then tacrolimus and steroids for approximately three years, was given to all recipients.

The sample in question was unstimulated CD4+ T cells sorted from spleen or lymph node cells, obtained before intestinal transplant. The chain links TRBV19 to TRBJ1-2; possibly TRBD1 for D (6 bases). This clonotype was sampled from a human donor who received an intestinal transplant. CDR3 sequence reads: CASSLGTLLWNGYTF. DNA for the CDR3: TGTGCCAGTAGTCTCGGGACACTCCTGTGGAATGGCTACACCTTC.